The clone carrying this T cell receptor beta chain was found a few times. Its cognate antigen is unknown. V lost 5 bases, J lost 6 bases, and 7 bases stayed unmatched. The CDR3 has 14 residues. Looked up from germline, CDR1 is MDHEN and CDR2 is SYDVKM. Oncomine TCR Beta short-read sequencing was applied to DNA from cultured CD4+ T cells. TCRdb used MiXCR to reprocess the PCR reads, holding one entry per CDR3 protein. Among roughly 20,000 distinct CDR3 sequences, over 60% were seen once, and the ten largest hold 7.6%. Treatment: approximately nine-day PBMC culture with coronavirus spike peptide pools or control peptides (ViraFEST assay). This sample was taken from a study of vaccination and CD4 T cells after COVID-19.

This rearrangement joins TRBV28 to TRBJ2-4; the match to TRBD1 covers 7 bases. Specimen: CD4+ T cells from blood, cultured in vitro. The clonotype originates from a human donor who had recovered from COVID-19. CDR3 DNA sequence: TGTGCCAGCAGTCGACAGGGTGGGGGAAACATTCAGTACTTC. Amino acid sequence: CASSRQGGGNIQYF. The full variable domain, rest sourced from reference TRBV28 and TRBJ2-4, is DVKVTQSSRYLVKRTGEKVFLECVQDMDHENMFWYRQDPGLGLRLIYFSYDVKMKEKGDIPEGYSVSREKKERFSLILESASTNQTSMYLCASSRQGGGNIQYFGAGTRLSVL.